Reported below is one T cell receptor (beta chain). Its antigen is currently not known. An end of the junction differs from the germline gene, which may be a read error. Library preparation used the immunoSEQ multiplex PCR assay. The multiplex PCR relied on a mix of 60 forward primers for TCR Vbeta segments and 13 reverse primers for TCR Jbeta segments. A multiplex PCR assay on genomic DNA amplified the CDR3 region of rearranged TCR beta genes. The amplified TCR beta libraries were sequenced on the Illumina HiSeq System as 87-base-pair reads. The published analysis was carried out like this. Across the 700 or so repertoires, a later analysis counted roughly 84 million unique TCR beta chains, 9 million to 14 million of which were shared by at least two donors. Raw reads were error-corrected and collapsed into unique sequences by a nearest-neighbor algorithm in which closely related sequences were merged to remove PCR and sequencing errors. V, D and J gene segments were assigned by aligning CDR3 sequences to IMGT reference sequences. For a sequence to be retained, at least a six-nucleotide match to both a V gene segment and a J gene segment was required. A rearrangement counted as productive if the CDR3 had no stop codons and remained in frame with V and J, and every other rearrangement counted as non-productive. Following IMGT convention, CDR3 was defined as the stretch from the second conserved V-encoded cysteine to the conserved J-encoded phenylalanine. Sequences without an unambiguous match to a single V gene segment were excluded from the earlier analysis of 450 to 750 of the donors. In an earlier analysis of 587 of the donors, a V segment was called functional when productive rearrangements were above 56.7%, and segregating when the standard deviation between donors exceeded 5%. A statistical classification framework was developed to diagnose cytomegalovirus status using the catalog of TCR beta chain sequences. In a later analysis, V and J genes were assigned by comparing TCR nucleotide sequences against IMGT/GENE-DB human TR gene sequences. Using the TCRdist pipeline, a later analysis assigned CDR3 sequences along with most-parsimonious VDJ recombination scenarios. In a later analysis, each TCR beta chain was defined by its CDR3 amino acid sequence together with its V-gene family, and reads lacking a unique V-gene family were excluded. In a later analysis, approximately 590 highly shared, low-generation-probability nucleotide sequences were removed to address suspected cross-contamination and a sequencing artifact. In a later analysis, a clonal expansion index was calculated for each public chain from normalized within-repertoire ranks of inferred template counts. Generation probabilities in a later analysis came from a VDJ recombination model fitted to out-of-frame rearrangements, and those results were checked against IGoR. A later analysis scored TCR-TCR, TCR-HLA and TCR-CMV co-occurrence with hypergeometric tests, applying a repertoire-size bias correction to TCR pairs. To estimate false discovery rates, a later analysis permuted the HLA or CMV assignments 20 times. In a later analysis, co-occurring TCRs were grouped using DBSCAN, with TCRdist sequence similarity added in when clustering inside HLA-allele-positive subsets. Repertoires with fewer than 30,000 or more than 120,000 public chains were left out of co-occurrence clustering, as were about 5 repertoires with anomalous nucleotide sharing. In TCRdb, the immuneACCESS table is reduced to in-frame sequences with V and J assigned. These tables do not hold every clone; where another copy was compared, an unresolved V gene accounts for under half, and the others remain unexplained. The DNA gave D and trimming, while V, J and clone size come from that table. The sample profile shows around 220,000 clones; more than 60% of them were found once. The ten largest clones take up 0.22% of the sample.

CDR3 length: 14 amino acids, cysteine to phenylalanine. Only the CDR3 DNA is retained, 42 bases long and in frame from the first base. The germline V gene yields SGHRS for CDR1 and YFSETQ for CDR2. The sample comes from a study of cytomegalovirus exposure and HLA in healthy donors (dated by TCRdb to about 2017). The study in broad terms: According to an earlier analysis of a few hundred of the donors, 150 million to 200 million T cells yielded 95 million to 140 million unique TCR beta sequences and approximately 300 Gb of sequence data. Besides the first cohort of approximately 710 subjects, a separate validation cohort made up of over 95 different subjects was used. Roughly 5 DR-DQ haplotypes were handled as single units for association and clustering, since linkage in the cohort was strong. Both class I and class II loci were covered by HLA typing, at four-digit resolution. An earlier analysis of 500 to 650 of the donors applied high-throughput TCR beta sequencing to assess whether each TCR beta V gene segment acted as functional or pseudogenic. A later genetic analysis used genome-wide SNP genotypes for about three fifths of the 666 donors, treating that subset as a discovery cohort. Every repertoire in the discovery cohort had been generated on one and the same sequencing platform. An early release covering roughly 580 HLA-typed donors comprised about 320 gigabases of sequencing data and around 80 million unique TCR sequences. Among the approximately 400 genotyped donors, roughly 80% belonged to the genetic ancestry cluster associated with self-reported Caucasian donors. The T cell repertoires of around 730 subjects were profiled by immunosequencing and related to cytomegalovirus serostatus. Rather than using new phenotypic data, the later analysis identified candidate immune exposures from TCR beta sequences and from how often those sequences occurred across donors. The number of donors typed differed by locus, with 629-630 for A, B, C, DRB1 and DQB1, roughly 520 for DQA1, 600 to 610 for DPA1, and around 460 for DPB1. On average, around 240,000 unique TCR beta nucleotide sequences were sequenced per donor among a few hundred genotyped donors of the cohort, with about 17% of those sequences being non-productive. Donor age, sex, ethnicity and CMV serostatus were collected together with the repertoire data. High-throughput TCR immunosequencing, statistical association of individual TCRs with disease status, and machine learning were combined to predict cytomegalovirus infection status. The study was designed to test whether signatures of past pathogen exposure could be identified by cataloging public T cell receptors. A later analysis re-analyzed previously published TCR beta repertoires from roughly 600 donors and added high-resolution HLA genotyping to study TCR occurrence patterns. General conclusions and limits of the study: Correlated functional status among segregating V segments might reflect linkage disequilibrium, but an unknown experimental factor could not be ruled out. In a later analysis, several top co-occurrence clusters were reported to appear linked to parvovirus B19, influenza, CMV and Epstein-Barr virus. At a false discovery rate of 0.05, a later analysis linked 16,951 TCR beta sequences to specific HLA alleles. A cluster of highly shared sequence variants was judged likely to be a technical artifact of the sequencing pipeline. Strong co-occurrence of HLA alleles, especially DR and DQ, made assigning TCR associations to individual alleles difficult. Because HLA typing was missing for some donors at each locus, association tests included only the typed subset. Most TCR sequences were observed very rarely across donors, whereas some public TCRs were present in many individuals. In a later genetic analysis, fewer N-insertions in productive TCRs were reported among donors in an Asian-associated ancestry cluster than the approximately 710-donor mean. A later genetic analysis associated a missense DCLRE1C variant with V-gene and J-gene trimming of TCR beta chains, and an independent cohort replicated the association. An earlier analysis of 450 to 750 of the donors showed that most TCR beta V segments appeared in productive rearrangements either about 87% or about 30% of the time, which broadly matched IMGT annotations. Because counts were too low, seventeen rarely observed V segments, including chromosome 9 orphons, were excluded from the earlier analysis of a few hundred of the donors. A total of 150 to 200 TCR beta chains were listed by the study as associated with cytomegalovirus. According to a later analysis, most CMV-associated TCR beta chains appeared to be HLA-restricted, and the HLA associations seemed to be driven largely by CMV exposure. Some IMGT-functional V segments, including TRBV6-2 and TRBV6-3, could not be distinguished by the 87-base-pair reads and were therefore excluded. A further reported finding was that TCR beta sequences accurately predicted the HLA-A and HLA-B alleles for most subjects in the first cohort. In a later analysis, HLA-associated TCR beta chains showed more clonal expansion and lower generation probabilities than non-associated chains that were equally common. In this cohort, only TCR beta chains were sequenced, and detectable features were limited by the absence of alpha or paired-chain data. The presence/absence analyses assumed that sequencing depth was roughly uniform across donors, and that assumption may not be true. According to a later analysis, TCR association rates differed among HLA loci, with DRB1 alleles showing the most associated TCRs and HLA-C alleles showing the fewest. The classifier was reported to diagnose cytomegalovirus status with high specificity and sensitivity in both the original and validation cohorts. In vitro tests confirmed that three of the cytomegalovirus-associated TCR beta chains recognize cytomegalovirus antigens. According to the authors, the approach could potentially be generalized to other disease states and immunological phenotypes. Immune exposure information for the cohort was limited to CMV serostatus.

The cohort comprised 666 healthy bone marrow donors. Cohort members were all nominally healthy when sampled, although unrecorded immune exposures were likely present. The donor tested CMV seronegative, placing the donor among the 350 or so seronegative members of the cohort. A peripheral blood sample was provided by each donor, and peripheral blood mononuclear cells were used for TCR beta sequencing. Genomic DNA was extracted from the blood cell samples with the Qiagen DNeasy Blood Extraction Kit. Sequenced sample: PBMCs. This receptor was taken from a girl aged 2-10 years in good health and CMV-seronegative. The V gene is TRBV5-1 and the J gene is TRBJ2-7, with no confident D gene call. The nucleotides are TGCGCCAGCAGCCAAACGACATTTATCTACAAGCAGTACTTC. The resulting protein is CASSQTTFIYKQYF.